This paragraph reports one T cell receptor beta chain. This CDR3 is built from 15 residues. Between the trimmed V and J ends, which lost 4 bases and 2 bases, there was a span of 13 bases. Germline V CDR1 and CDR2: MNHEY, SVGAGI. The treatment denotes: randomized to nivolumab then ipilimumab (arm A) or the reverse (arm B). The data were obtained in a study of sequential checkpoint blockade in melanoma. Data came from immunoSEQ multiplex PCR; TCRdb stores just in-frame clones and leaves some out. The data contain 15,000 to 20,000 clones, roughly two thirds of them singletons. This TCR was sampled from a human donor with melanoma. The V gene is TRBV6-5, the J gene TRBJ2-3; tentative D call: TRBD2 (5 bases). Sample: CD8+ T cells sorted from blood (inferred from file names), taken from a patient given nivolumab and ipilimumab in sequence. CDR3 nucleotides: TGTGCCAGCAGTTCCGAGGGCGTCCACACAGATACGCAGTATTTT. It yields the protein CASSSEGVHTDTQYF.